The 32 T cell receptor beta chains below were found in one sample sequenced in a study of CD8+ T cells in alopecia areata. Extraction of RNA preceded its reverse transcription into cDNA, which served as the sequencing template. Produced via immunoSEQ multiplex PCR; TCRdb's table is partial and in-frame only. The sample lists hundreds of thousands of clones, less than 80% seen once, with around 1.2% in the top ten. Sequencing used CD4+ T cells sorted from blood, obtained at week 0. Source of these receptors: a human donor with alopecia areata.

This chain uses TRBV6-5 with TRBJ2-3; TRBD1 is a possible D gene (5 bases). The germline V gene has CDR1 MNHEY and CDR2 SVGAGI. Between the trimmed V and J ends, which lost 6 bases and 6 bases, there was a span of 7 bases. This CDR3 region has 11 residues. This CDR3 is CASRDTDTQYF. In nucleotides, the CDR3 is TGTGCCAGCAGGGACACGGATACGCAGTATTTT.

The chain is built from TRBV30 and TRBJ2-2; D unresolved. Germline values: CDR1 GTSNPN, CDR2 SVGIG (reference sequence). This CDR3 is built from 13 residues. The V end was cut by 0 bases, the J end by 6 bases, with 8 bases between. CDR3 nucleotide sequence: TGTGCCTGGAGTGTACTTCTCTCCGGGGAGCTGTTTTTT. Its translation: CAWSVLLSGELFF.

V gene TRBV5-1 combines with J gene TRBJ2-3; TRBD2 matches at 10 bases. V lost 4 bases, J lost 0 bases, and 5 bases stayed unmatched. The CDR3 extends over 16 amino acids. Looked up from germline, CDR1 is SGHRS and CDR2 is YFSETQ. The CDR3 region has the DNA TGCGCCAGCAGCGGGGGACTAGCGACTAGCACAGATACGCAGTATTTT. Translated, it gives CASSGGLATSTDTQYF. Filled out from reference TRBV5-1 and TRBJ2-3, the complete variable domain reads KAGVTQTPRYLIKTRGQQVTLSCSPISGHRSVSWYQQTPGQGLQFLFEYFSETQRNKGNFPGRFSGRQFSNSRSEMNVSTLELGDSALYLCASSGGLATSTDTQYFGPGTRLTVL.

The V call is TRBV6-5, the J call TRBJ1-5; 7 bases match TRBD1. Germline lookup yields CDR1 MNHEY and CDR2 SVGAGI. V shed 6 bases, J shed 5 bases, and the junction held 7 bases outside the gene matches. The CDR3 consists of 14 residues. CDR3 sequence reads: CASSQTGNYQPQHF. The CDR3 DNA reads TGTGCCAGCAGCCAGACAGGGAACTATCAGCCCCAGCATTTT.

In this sample, this clone turned up a few times. The gene calls are TRBV29-1 and TRBJ1-1, with D perhaps TRBD1 (5 bases). Germline CDR1 and CDR2: SQVTM and ANQGSEA. This CDR3 has 15 amino acids. V was trimmed by 5 bases and J by 1 base, leaving 17 bases between them. CDR3 sequence: CSVPKLGGPNTEAFF. Written as DNA, the CDR3 is TGCAGCGTTCCCAAATTGGGGGGACCGAACACTGAAGCTTTCTTT.

The DNA of the CDR3 is TGTGCCAGCAGCGCCGGGACCAACTCCTACGAGCAGTACTTC. It translates to CASSAGTNSYEQYF. The rearrangement joins TRBV9 to TRBJ2-7; D may be TRBD1 or TRBD2 (5 bases each). Germline CDR1 SGDLS, CDR2 YYNGEE. The CDR3 runs 14 residues. V lost 3 bases to trimming and J lost 0 bases, with 10 bases between them.

This clone has just one count. The genes are TRBV29-1 and TRBJ1-3; D is undetermined. Germline-derived CDR1 and CDR2 are SQVTM and ANQGSEA. The CDR3 is 12 residues long. V lost 5 bases and J lost 0, with 5 bases in between. The DNA for the CDR3 is TGCAGCGTTACCAACTCTGGAAACACCATATATTTT. Protein: CSVTNSGNTIYF. Full variable domain (missing parts from reference TRBV29-1 and TRBJ1-3): SAVISQKPSRDICQRGTSLTIQCQVDSQVTMMFWYRQQPGQSLTLIATANQGSEATYESGFVIDKFPISRPNLTFSTLTVSNMSPEDSSIYLCSVTNSGNTIYFGEGSWLTVV.

A remark on this clone: The sample has other DNA sequences that encode this CDR3 too. V gene TRBV9 combines with J gene TRBJ1-5; weak D call: TRBD1 (5 bases). This CDR3 region has 13 residues. The germline V gene has CDR1 SGDLS and CDR2 YYNGEE. V was trimmed by 0 bases and J by 6 bases, leaving 7 bases between them. CDR3: CASSVEGAQPQHF. CDR3 sequence (DNA): TGTGCCAGCAGCGTAGAAGGGGCTCAGCCCCAGCATTTT.

This clone has only one observation. V is TRBV11-2 and J is TRBJ2-3, with D tentatively TRBD2 (5 bases). V was cut by 5 bases and J by 4 bases, with 16 bases left in between. The CDR3 length is 15 residues. Germline CDR1 SGHAT, CDR2 FQNNGV. CDR3 protein: CASSSRDLRPDTQYF. The CDR3 DNA follows: TGTGCCAGCAGCAGCCGGGATCTCAGGCCAGATACGCAGTATTTT.

The rearrangement uses TRBV7-2 and TRBJ1-4, with 9 bases lining up with TRBD1. The CDR3 spans 15 residues. The germline V gene encodes CDR1 SGHTA and CDR2 FQGNSA. After removal of 4 bases from V and 7 bases from J, the junction contained 7 bases not matched to a gene. CDR3: CASSSEGQGSEKLFF. CDR3 DNA: TGTGCCAGCAGCTCAGAGGGACAGGGATCTGAAAAACTGTTTTTT.

The chain uses TRBV11-1 and TRBJ2-1; either TRBD1 or TRBD2 may fit D (5 bases each). The germline gives CDR1 SGHAT, CDR2 FQDESV (reference sequence). The CDR3 loop spans 16 amino acids. The ends were cut back, 5 bases at V and 5 bases at J, with 19 bases in the middle. CDR3 nucleotides: TGTGCCAGCAGCCGCAGGGAGACCGGGCCGAACAATGAGCAGTTCTTC. The encoded protein is CASSRRETGPNNEQFF.

This chain joins TRBV11-2 and TRBJ2-1; tentatively, D is TRBD2 (5 bases). The CDR3 length is 14 residues. Trimming cost V 5 bases and J 6 bases, with 14 bases left between them. Germline V gene data show CDR1 as SGHAT and CDR2 as FQNNGV. The chain's CDR3 is CASSRGPRGNEQFF. Here the CDR3 DNA reads TGTGCCAGCAGCCGCGGGCCCCGGGGCAATGAGCAGTTCTTC.

This rearrangement joins TRBV5-1 to TRBJ2-3; D unresolved. V lost 1 base, J lost 2 bases, and 14 bases lay in between. Germline lookup yields CDR1 SGHRS and CDR2 YFSETQ. This CDR3 region has 16 residues. The CDR3 reads CASSLSGDPFTDTQYF. For the CDR3, the DNA is TGCGCCAGCAGCTTGAGTGGGGATCCATTCACAGATACGCAGTATTTT.

This clone was recorded a few times. V is TRBV2 and J is TRBJ1-5; D uncertain. The CDR3 covers 15 residues. Germline CDR1 SNHLY, CDR2 FYNNEI. V gave up 0 bases and J gave up 2 bases, with 8 bases separating them. CDR3 residues: CASSEAFTGNQPQHF. In nucleotides, the CDR3 is TGTGCCAGCAGTGAAGCTTTCACCGGCAATCAGCCCCAGCATTTT.

The chain is built from TRBV6-6 and TRBJ1-1, with 8 bases identical to TRBD1. The CDR3 runs 14 residues. V lost 5 bases, J lost 1 base, and 3 bases stayed unmatched. The germline V gene encodes CDR1 MNHNY and CDR2 SVGAGI (reference sequence). CDR3 DNA: TGTGCCAGCAGTGCAACAGGGGGGAACACTGAAGCTTTCTTT. Protein product: CASSATGGNTEAFF.

In regard to this clone: This CDR3 is also generated by other DNA sequences in the sample. This rearrangement joins TRBV18 to TRBJ2-5; no reliable D call. The CDR3 consists of 11 residues. V lost 3 bases and J lost 3, with 2 bases in between. Germline values: CDR1 KGHSH, CDR2 LQKENI. The CDR3 coding sequence is TGTGCCAGCTCACCGGAAGAGACCCAGTACTTC. Its protein is CASSPEETQYF. Full variable domain (remainder filled in from reference TRBV18 and TRBJ2-5): NAGVMQNPRHLVRRRGQEARLRCSPMKGHSHVYWYRQLPEEGLKFMVYLQKENIIDESGMPKERFSAEFPKEGPSILRIQQVVRGDSAAYFCASSPEETQYFGPGTRLLVL.

This clone has just a few counts. V usage is TRBV23-1 and J usage is TRBJ1-3; 7 bases align to TRBD1. TRBV23-1 is placed among ORFs of uncertain function. CDR3 length: 17 residues. The V gene end was trimmed by 0 bases and the J gene end by 1 base; junction bases not matched to a gene: 6. CDR3 region: CASSQSGQEPSGNTIYF. The CDR3 nucleotides read TGCGCCAGCAGTCAATCAGGACAGGAGCCTTCTGGAAACACCATATATTTT.

V is TRBV6-5 and J is TRBJ2-3, with D hard to call. CDR1 and CDR2 (germline): MNHEY, SVGAGI. The CDR3 loop spans 11 amino acids. V lost 0 bases and J 5 bases, leaving 0 bases between the germline ends. CDR3 nucleotides: TGTGCCAGCAGTTACTCAGATACGCAGTATTTT. Translating gives CASSYSDTQYF.

V and J are TRBV2 and TRBJ2-5; D perhaps matches TRBD2 (5 bases). The CDR3 sequence is 12 residues long. Looked up from germline, CDR1 is SNHLY and CDR2 is FYNNEI. The germline V and J ends were trimmed by 10 bases and 1 base, with 10 bases remaining between them. The CDR3 coding sequence is TGTGCCATCCGGGATACCCAAGAGACCCAGTACTTC. It encodes CAIRDTQETQYF.

With respect to this clone: A read error may account for a junction end that differs from germline. The chain couples TRBV29-1 to TRBJ2-3; D ambiguous. CDR1 and CDR2 (germline): SQVTM, ANQGSEA. This CDR3 contains 13 residues. CDR3 sequence: CSVGAPLTNTQYF. The CDR3 bases are TGCAGCGTTGGAGCCCCGCTCACAAATACGCAGTATTTT.

The chain recombines TRBV2 with TRBJ2-5; 8 nucleotides agree with TRBD1. This CDR3 is 13 amino acids long. Germline lookup yields CDR1 SNHLY and CDR2 FYNNEI. The V and J ends lost 6 bases and 3 bases, in that order; junction bases with no gene match: 3. The CDR3 region is CASRPDREETQYF. The CDR3 coding sequence is TGTGCCAGCAGGCCGGACAGGGAAGAGACCCAGTACTTC.

The chain combines TRBV29-1 with TRBJ2-3; possibly TRBD1 for D (6 bases). V was pared by 4 bases and J by 10 bases, with 21 bases between. The germline gives CDR1 SQVTM, CDR2 ANQGSEA. The CDR3 runs to 14 residues. The CDR3 is CSVVAVDFEGAQYF. The DNA of the CDR3 is TGCAGCGTTGTGGCGGTGGACTTCGAGGGGGCGCAGTATTTT.

Points on this clone: Within the sample, other DNA sequences also encode this same CDR3. V is TRBV18 and J is TRBJ2-7; D might be TRBD2 (6 bases). The CDR3 is 12 amino acids. The ends were cut back, 2 bases at V and 5 bases at J, with 7 bases in the middle. Germline V gives CDR1 KGHSH, CDR2 LQKENI. The CDR3 nucleotides read TGTGCCAGCTCACCAACGGGAGACGAGCAGTACTTC. Translation gives CASSPTGDEQYF.

The chain couples TRBV9 to TRBJ2-5, with 10 bases fitting TRBD1. Germline assignment: CDR1 SGDLS and CDR2 YYNGEE. The CDR3 is 15 residues long. The V and J ends lost 1 base and 4 bases, in that order; junction bases with no gene match: 4. The CDR3, as DNA: TGTGCCAGCAGCGTAATCGGACAGGGGGGAGAGACCCAGTACTTC. Translating it yields CASSVIGQGGETQYF.

The sample holds many counts of this clone. This chain links TRBV5-1 with TRBJ2-5, with 7 bases lining up with TRBD2. Germline CDR1 reads SGHRS; CDR2 reads YFSETQ. The CDR3 is made up of 14 amino acids. V lost 4 bases to trimming and J lost 2 bases; unmatched junction nucleotides: 5. CDR3 residues: CASSPGTTQETQYF. For the CDR3, the DNA is TGCGCCAGCAGCCCAGGGACTACTCAAGAGACCCAGTACTTC.

The chain is built from TRBV6-6 and TRBJ2-3; the D gene is possibly TRBD1 (6 bases). This CDR3 is 16 amino acids long. Trimming took 5 bases from V and 2 from J, leaving 17 bases between them. Germline values: CDR1 MNHNY, CDR2 SVGAGI (reference sequence). CDR3: CASSRPRQDFTDTQYF. The DNA for the CDR3 is TGTGCCAGCAGTCGACCCCGACAGGACTTCACAGATACGCAGTATTTT.

The count of this clone is one. V is TRBV27 and J is TRBJ2-3; D is unresolved. Germline CDR1 reads MNHEY; CDR2 reads SMNVEV (reference sequence). The V and J ends lost 2 bases and 5 bases respectively, with 2 bases between them. This CDR3 has 11 amino acids. The DNA of the CDR3 is TGTGCCAGCAGTTTAGGAGATACGCAGTATTTT. Translation: CASSLGDTQYF.

CDR3 sequence: CASSHGTGNEQFF. The CDR3 DNA sequence: TGCGCCAGCAGTCACGGGACAGGGAATGAGCAGTTCTTC. This sequence joins TRBV5-1 and TRBJ2-1; TRBD1 aligns across 9 bases. CDR1 and CDR2 (germline): SGHRS, YFSETQ. There are 13 residues in the CDR3. Unmatched junction bases numbered 4, after V lost 5 bases and J lost 7 bases.

The sample holds a few counts of this clone. V and J are TRBV29-1 and TRBJ2-2, with D perhaps matching TRBD2 (5 bases). This CDR3 spans 14 amino acids. Trimming took off 7 bases at V and 3 bases at J, with 15 bases between the two ends. The V gene's germline CDR1 is SQVTM and CDR2 ANQGSEA. The CDR3 nucleotides read TGCAGCGCCGGGTGGGGAGCGGACACCGGGGAGCTGTTTTTT. It encodes CSAGWGADTGELFF.

The rearrangement uses TRBV29-1 and TRBJ1-1; D not resolved. CDR3 length: 12 amino acids. Trimming removed 7 bases from V and 4 bases from J, with 13 bases in between. Germline CDR1 SQVTM, CDR2 ANQGSEA. CDR3 amino acids: CSAEDVGTEAFF. Here the CDR3 DNA reads TGCAGCGCAGAGGACGTGGGCACTGAAGCTTTCTTT.

This clone appeared once. The V gene is TRBV15, the J gene TRBJ2-6, with D maybe TRBD1 (6 bases). This CDR3 has 17 amino acids. Trimming shortened V by 1 base and J by 4 bases, and 14 bases separated the two germline ends. Germline-derived CDR1 and CDR2 are LNHNV and YYDKDF (reference sequence). The CDR3, as DNA: TGTGCCACCAGCAGAGGCCAGCAGGGGACCGGGGCCAACGTCCTGACTTTC. This sequence encodes CATSRGQQGTGANVLTF.

The chain combines TRBV30 with TRBJ1-6, with TRBD1 identical over 9 bases. Germline CDR1 is GTSNPN and CDR2 is SVGIG (reference sequence). The CDR3 covers 15 residues. With 2 bases clipped from V and 6 bases from J, the junction kept 5 bases outside the gene matches. CDR3 residues: CAWSPSDRGNSPLHF. The CDR3 nucleotides are TGTGCCTGGAGTCCATCGGACAGGGGTAATTCACCCCTCCACTTT.